These 3 T cell receptor beta chains were all obtained from the same sample, sequenced in a study of T cell responses to AZD1222 COVID-19 vaccine. Measured with immunoSEQ multiplex PCR; TCRdb has only the in-frame clones, and not every one. The sample yields around 190,000 clones, 85% to 95% seen once. This specimen was peripheral blood, taken 28 days after the second AZD1222 dose. These receptors were collected from an adult who received the AZD1222 COVID-19 vaccine.

The chain links TRBV6-5 to TRBJ1-2, with D tentatively TRBD1 (5 bases). Germline V gives CDR1 MNHEY, CDR2 SVGAGI. Trimming pared 4 bases from V and 4 bases from J, leaving 16 bases between. CDR3 length: 15 amino acids. The CDR3 DNA sequence: TGTGCCAGCAGTTTAGGGACCGACCCATTCTATGGCTACACCTTC. This codes for CASSLGTDPFYGYTF.

The chain couples TRBV28 to TRBJ2-4; 9 bases align to TRBD1. This CDR3 spans 15 amino acids. Germline V CDR1 and CDR2: MDHEN, SYDVKM. Trimming removed 6 bases from V and 6 bases from J; junction bases left unmatched: 9. The chain's CDR3 is CASRLHGTGLNIQYF. CDR3 in DNA: TGTGCCAGCAGGCTCCATGGGACAGGGTTAAACATTCAGTACTTC.

The J gene is TRBJ2-1, the V gene TRBV7-2; 15 nucleotides line up with TRBD2. The junction had 5 bases not matched to a gene; V was cut back by 5 bases and J by 6 bases. CDR1 and CDR2 (germline): SGHTA, FQGNSA. The CDR3 consists of 16 residues. The CDR3 loop reads CASSRTSGGARNEQFF. DNA for the CDR3: TGTGCCAGCAGCCGGACTAGCGGGGGGGCCCGCAATGAGCAGTTCTTC. Variable domain in full (rest from reference TRBV7-2 and TRBJ2-1): GAGVSQSPSNKVTEKGKDVELRCDPISGHTALYWYRQSLGQGLEFLIYFQGNSAPDKSGLPSDRFSAERTGGSVSTLTIQRTQQEDSAVYLCASSRTSGGARNEQFFGPGTRLTVL.